Each of the 23 T cell receptor beta chains below was sequenced from the same sample in a study of blood T cells in healthy people across ages. For the second PCR, which ran for about 6 to 11 cycles, a sample-barcoded 5' primer and a J-beta primer mix were used. TCRdb processed the 5' RACE reads anew with MiXCR; each CDR3 protein has one entry. This table has more than 600,000 distinct CDR3 sequences, 25% appearing once. The same data also contributed to another study, on T cells of mothers and their children.

Sequenced sample: blood. The origin of the receptors is a boy under 18 in good health.

This clonotype was detected only a few times. The genes are TRBV14 and TRBJ2-1; TRBD2 matches at 8 bases. The J call may be faulty, since TRBJ2-5 better matches the DNA end. The CDR3 has 15 residues. CDR1 SGHDN and CDR2 FVKESK come from the germline V gene. The DNA of the CDR3 is TGTGCCAGCAGTCCATCGGGGGGGATCCCAGAGACCCAGTACTTC. It specifies CASSPSGGIPETQYF.

The V and J genes are TRBV28 and TRBJ2-7; 7 bases are shared with TRBD1. V was pared by 6 bases and J by 5 bases, with 7 bases of the junction left unmatched. The germline gives CDR1 MDHEN, CDR2 SYDVKM. This CDR3 is 13 amino acids long. This CDR3 is CASSPTGVNEQYF. In nucleotides, the CDR3 is TGTGCCAGCAGCCCCACAGGGGTGAACGAGCAGTACTTC.

This chain joins TRBV29-1 and TRBJ2-2; the D is unclear. The CDR3 has 12 amino acids. Germline CDR1 and CDR2: SQVTM and ANQGSEA. Deletions cut 5 bases from V and 5 bases from J, with 9 bases between. CDR3 nucleotides: TGCAGCGTTTCTCAAGGAACCGGGGAGCTGTTTTTT. Translating gives CSVSQGTGELFF.

This chain links TRBV6-2 or TRBV6-3 with TRBJ2-7; D is possibly TRBD1 (6 bases). Germline assignment: CDR1 MNHEY and CDR2 SVGEGT. This CDR3 comprises 15 residues. Between the trimmed V and J ends, which lost 6 bases and 1 base, there was a span of 16 bases. The CDR3 region has the DNA TGTGCCAGCAGCCCGGACAGCTTAATATCCTACGAGCAGTACTTC. Protein sequence: CASSPDSLISYEQYF.

This clonotype was counted a few times. This rearrangement joins TRBV14 to TRBJ1-2; TRBD1 agrees at 7 bases. V shed 0 bases, J shed 6 bases, and the junction held 4 bases outside the gene matches. CDR3 length: 14 residues. Germline CDR1 SGHDN, CDR2 FVKESK. The CDR3 nucleotides are TGTGCCAGCAGCCAAGATGACAGGGTGCATGGCTACACCTTC. Translation gives CASSQDDRVHGYTF.

This clonotype was seen a few times. This sequence joins TRBV9 and TRBJ1-1; D call uncertain. The CDR3 length is 12 residues. Germline V gives CDR1 SGDLS, CDR2 YYNGEE. The V and J ends lost 4 bases and 2 bases respectively, with 6 bases between them. The CDR3 sequence is CASSTYNTEAFF. Here the CDR3 DNA reads TGTGCCAGCAGCACTTATAACACTGAAGCTTTCTTT.

In its sample, this clonotype was seen a few times. The rearrangement joins TRBV20-1 to TRBJ2-5; no reliable D call. The V gene's germline CDR1 is DFQATT and CDR2 SNEGSKA (reference sequence). The V end was cut by 3 bases, the J end by 5 bases, with 4 bases between. The CDR3 sequence is 10 residues long. CDR3 in DNA: TGCAGTGCTAGTTGGGAGACCCAGTACTTC. It translates to CSASWETQYF.

V gene TRBV11-3 combines with J gene TRBJ2-3; 9 nucleotides line up with TRBD2. V lost 5 bases to trimming and J lost 4 bases; unmatched junction nucleotides: 10. Looked up from germline, CDR1 is SGHNT and CDR2 is YENEEA. The CDR3 spans 16 residues. CDR3 protein: CASSPGIAGVPDTQYF. CDR3 nucleotide sequence: TGTGCCAGCAGCCCGGGGATAGCGGGAGTCCCAGATACGCAGTATTTT. The complete variable domain, with remaining parts taken from reference TRBV11-3 and TRBJ2-3, reads EAGVVQSPRYKIIEKKQPVAFWCNPISGHNTLYWYLQNLGQGPELLIRYENEEAVDDSQLPKDRFSAERLKGVDSTLKIQPAELGDSAVYLCASSPGIAGVPDTQYFGPGTRLTVL.

Only a few counts were recorded for this clonotype. The chain is built from TRBV25-1 and TRBJ2-2; 13 bases line up with TRBD2. CDR3 size: 20 residues. Unmatched junction bases numbered 11, after V lost 0 bases and J lost 4 bases. Germline CDR1 MGHDK, CDR2 SYGVNS. The DNA for the CDR3 is TGTGCCAGCAGTGAATATGGACTAGCGGGGGCCTACCGGGGCACCGGGGAGCTGTTTTTT. Protein product: CASSEYGLAGAYRGTGELFF.

There are a few counts of this clonotype. The gene calls are TRBV5-6 and TRBJ2-5; D gene unclear. V lost 1 base, J lost 1 base, and 8 bases lay in between. CDR3 size: 14 residues. The V gene's germline CDR1 is SGHDT and CDR2 YYEEEE. CDR3 nucleotide sequence: TGTGCCAGCAGCTTGAGTCGGCTCCAAGAGACCCAGTACTTC. It yields the protein CASSLSRLQETQYF. Supplemented by reference TRBV5-6 and TRBJ2-5, the full variable domain reads DAGVTQSPTHLIKTRGQQVTLRCSPKSGHDTVSWYQQALGQGPQFIFQYYEEEERQRGNFPDRFSGHQFPNYSSELNVNALLLGDSALYLCASSLSRLQETQYFGPGTRLLVL.

This clonotype appeared a few times. The chain combines TRBV7-9 with TRBJ2-7; tentative D call: TRBD2 (6 bases). The CDR3 runs to 15 residues. Trimming took off 2 bases at V and 0 bases at J, with 11 bases between the two ends. Germline V CDR1 and CDR2: SEHNR, FQNEAQ (reference sequence). CDR3: CASSLKAGSSYEQYF. The CDR3 nucleotides read TGTGCCAGCAGCTTAAAAGCGGGCAGCTCCTACGAGCAGTACTTC.

In regard to this clonotype: An end of the junction does not agree with germline; a read error may underlie this. The chain couples TRBV7-2 to TRBJ2-5; 10 positions match TRBD1. Gene TRBJ2-7 matches the end of the DNA better, so the J call may be wrong. This CDR3 contains 16 residues. CDR1 and CDR2 from the germline V gene are SGHTA and FQGNSA. CDR3 sequence: CAGSPAGQGWENEQYF. The CDR3 nucleotides read TGTGCCGGCAGCCCAGCGGGACAGGGGTGGGAGAACGAGCAGTACTTC.

This clonotype appeared a few times. At one boundary the junction diverges from the germline segment, which might be a read error. V and J are TRBV5-1 and TRBJ2-5, with TRBD2 matching 8 bases. The germline V gene encodes CDR1 SGHRS and CDR2 YFSETQ. The CDR3 totals 14 residues. The CDR3: CASSLEVGGGQGFF. The CDR3 DNA follows: TGCGCCAGCAGCTTGGAGGTCGGCGGGGGGCAGGGGTTCTTC. The entire variable domain, with the rest obtained from reference TRBV5-1 and TRBJ2-5, is as follows: KAGVTQTPRYLIKTRGQQVTLSCSPISGHRSVSWYQQTPGQGLQFLFEYFSETQRNKGNFPGRFSGRQFSNSRSEMNVSTLELGDSALYLCASSLEVGGGQGFFGPGTRLLVL.

The chain has TRBV6-4 and TRBJ2-3; D possibly uses TRBD1 or TRBD2 (5 bases each). From germline, CDR1 is MRHNA and CDR2 SNTAGT. V dropped 7 bases and J dropped 4 bases, with 15 bases sitting between them. This CDR3 contains 14 residues. The CDR3: CASNQTEGSDTQYF. The CDR3 nucleotides read TGTGCCAGCAACCAGACAGAGGGGTCAGATACGCAGTATTTT.

The genes are TRBV7-8 and TRBJ2-5; 12 bases are a match to TRBD1. The closer fit of TRBJ2-1 to the DNA end suggests the J call may be wrong. Germline V lookup: CDR1 SGHVS, CDR2 FQNEAQ. This CDR3 is built from 16 residues. CDR3 sequence: CASSFTGTGGPNEQFF. CDR3 coding DNA: TGTGCCAGCAGCTTTACCGGGACAGGGGGCCCAAATGAGCAGTTCTTC.

The CDR3 is CASGLVPASPPKETQYF. CDR3 bases: TGTGCTAGTGGTTTGGTACCGGCCAGCCCACCGAAAGAGACCCAGTACTTC. This chain links TRBV12-5 with TRBJ2-7; D remains unclear. Judging by the DNA end, TRBJ2-5 fits better; the J call may be wrong. Germline CDR1 is LGHNT and CDR2 is FRNRAP. The CDR3 contains 17 residues.

This clonotype was counted a few times. The chain links TRBV5-1 to TRBJ2-1; 15 bases align to TRBD2. The junction had 3 bases not matched to a gene; V was cut back by 2 bases and J by 9 bases. Germline assignment: CDR1 SGHRS and CDR2 YFSETQ. CDR3 length equals 15 residues. The CDR3 sequence is CASSFGLAGGGEQFF. The CDR3, as DNA: TGCGCCAGCAGCTTCGGACTAGCGGGAGGGGGTGAGCAGTTCTTC. The complete variable domain, with remaining parts taken from reference TRBV5-1 and TRBJ2-1, reads KAGVTQTPRYLIKTRGQQVTLSCSPISGHRSVSWYQQTPGQGLQFLFEYFSETQRNKGNFPGRFSGRQFSNSRSEMNVSTLELGDSALYLCASSFGLAGGGEQFFGPGTRLTVL.

The sample holds one count of this clonotype. CDR3 in DNA: TGTGCCAGCAGCAGGGGACTAGCCCTGTACAATGAGCAGTTCTTC. Residues: CASSRGLALYNEQFF. The chain links TRBV2 to TRBJ2-5, with 9 bases matching TRBD2. Judging by the DNA end, TRBJ2-1 fits better; the J call may be wrong. The CDR3 runs to 15 residues. Germline V gives CDR1 SNHLY, CDR2 FYNNEI.

J is TRBJ1-4 and V is TRBV6-5, with unresolved D. The CDR3 is made up of 16 amino acids. Per the germline V gene, CDR1 is MNHEY and CDR2 is SVGAGI. The germline V and J ends were trimmed by 2 bases and 3 bases, with 13 bases remaining between them. The DNA of the CDR3 is TGTGCCAGCAGTTACCAAACCGCCTCGGCTAATGAAAAACTGTTTTTT. Translated, it gives CASSYQTASANEKLFF.

The sample holds a few counts of this clonotype. V is TRBV13 and J is TRBJ2-6; weak D call: TRBD1 (5 bases). V was pared by 5 bases and J by 0 bases, with 14 bases between. CDR3 length equals 17 residues. Germline V lookup: CDR1 PRHDT, CDR2 FYEKMQ (reference sequence). The CDR3 spells CASSTDSQSSGANVLTF. CDR3 in DNA: TGTGCCAGCAGCACCGACAGCCAGAGCTCTGGGGCCAACGTCCTGACTTTC.

The chain has TRBV9 and TRBJ2-3; D gene ambiguous. The CDR3 length is 14 residues. V was pared by 0 bases and J by 3 bases, with 8 bases between. CDR1 is SGDLS and CDR2 is YYNGEE in the germline V gene. DNA for the CDR3: TGTGCCAGCAGCGTAGGGGCCGGAACAGATACGCAGTATTTT. It translates to CASSVGAGTDTQYF.

This clonotype was seen a handful of times. The chain has TRBV24-1 and TRBJ1-1, with D tentatively TRBD1 (5 bases). Looked up from germline, CDR1 is KGHDR and CDR2 is SFDVKD. Trimming left V 9 bases short and J 3 bases short, with 10 bases between. The CDR3 is 12 residues long. The CDR3 protein is CATGQGDTEAFF. For the CDR3, the DNA is TGTGCCACCGGGCAGGGCGACACTGAAGCTTTCTTT.

This sequence joins TRBV27 and TRBJ1-2; 8 bases are shared with TRBD1. The CDR3 extends over 13 amino acids. Germline lookup yields CDR1 MNHEY and CDR2 SMNVEV (reference sequence). With 5 bases clipped from V and 6 bases from J, the junction kept 5 bases outside the gene matches. CDR3 sequence reads: CASSPLTGDGYTF. As DNA, the CDR3 is TGTGCCAGCAGTCCCCTGACAGGGGATGGCTACACCTTC.